The present T cell receptor beta chain was sequenced within a study of T-cell memory formation after mild COVID-19. Overall study context: In these data, TCR clusters were largely donor specific.

Via MiXCR, TCRdb re-called the 5' RACE reads, giving one row per CDR3 protein. The sample consists of hundreds of thousands of distinct CDR3 sequences, approximately 15% of them appearing once. Notes on the study in general: Nothing showed for sure that second-wave clones peaking on day 37 were SARS-CoV-2 specific. Shrinking CD4+ clones were chiefly CM and EM; CD8+ ones were chiefly EMRA.

This clonotype was counted between two and nine times. Antigen: not known. The CDR3 sequence is 16 residues long. V was pared by 5 bases and J by 11 bases, with 17 bases of the junction left unmatched. Germline lookup yields CDR1 PRHDT and CDR2 FYEKMQ (reference sequence). The sequenced sample consisted of PBMCs or a T cell subset sorted from them (not recorded which). The receptor was isolated from a man younger than 35 who had mild COVID-19 (a few samples of this study predate the infection). Cell type and time point are not known. The chain couples TRBV13 to TRBJ1-4; 7 bases agree with TRBD1. CDR3 nucleotides: TGTGCCAGCAGCCTTAGCGACACAGGGGTCCCTCGGAAACTGTTTTTT. It yields the protein CASSLSDTGVPRKLFF. The variable domain in full, with the rest retrieved from reference TRBV13 and TRBJ1-4, is AAGVIQSPRHLIKEKRETATLKCYPIPRHDTVYWYQQGPGQDPQFLISFYEKMQSDKGSIPDRFSAQQFSDYHSELNMSSLELGDSALYFCASSLSDTGVPRKLFFGSGTQLSVL.